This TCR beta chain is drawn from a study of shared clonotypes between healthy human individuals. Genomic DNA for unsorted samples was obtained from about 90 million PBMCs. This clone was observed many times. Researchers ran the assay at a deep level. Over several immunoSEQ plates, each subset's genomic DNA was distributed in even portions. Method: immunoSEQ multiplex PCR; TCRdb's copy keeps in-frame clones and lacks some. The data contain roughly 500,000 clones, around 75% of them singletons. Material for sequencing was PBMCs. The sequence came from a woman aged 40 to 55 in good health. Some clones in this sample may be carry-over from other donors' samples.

CDR3 nucleotides: TGTGCCAGCAGCTTGGTTATAGCGGACACCGGGGAGCTGTTTTTT. It specifies CASSLVIADTGELFF. The rearrangement joins TRBV7-8 to TRBJ2-2; a weak D match, TRBD2 (6 bases). The V end was cut by 3 bases, the J end by 3 bases, with 11 bases between. The CDR3 consists of 15 residues. CDR1 is SGHVS, CDR2 FQNEAQ, per germline. Full variable domain (rest looked up from reference TRBV7-8 and TRBJ2-2): GAGVSQSPRYKVAKRGQDVALRCDPISGHVSLFWYQQALGQGPEFLTYFQNEAQLDKSGLPSDRFFAERPEGSVSTLKIQRTQQEDSAVYLCASSLVIADTGELFFGEGSRLTVL.